The present entry profiles one T cell receptor (beta chain) with its context. The entry originates in a study of blood T cells in healthy people across ages. With a J-beta primer mix and a sample-barcoded 5' primer, a second PCR ran 7 to 11 cycles. MiXCR, applied by TCRdb to the 5' RACE reads, yields one record per CDR3 protein. Of fewer than 900,000 distinct CDR3 sequences in the sample, about 42% were seen once. The CDR3 covers 12 residues. Looked up from germline, CDR1 is GTSNPN and CDR2 is SVGIG (reference sequence). V shed 3 bases and J shed 2 bases, with 7 bases lying between them. The J gene is TRBJ1-2, the V gene TRBV30, with D possibly being TRBD1 (6 bases). Sample: blood. The TCR sequence derives from a woman aged 55-75 years in good health. The CDR3 protein is CAWRGGNYGYTF. For the CDR3, the DNA is TGTGCCTGGAGAGGGGGGAACTATGGCTACACCTTC. Complete variable domain (other parts from reference TRBV30 and TRBJ1-2): SQTIHQWPATLVQPVGSPLSLECTVEGTSNPNLYWYRQAAGRGLQLLFYSVGIGQISSEVPQNLSASRPQDRQFILSSKKLLLSDSGFYLCAWRGGNYGYTFGSGTRLTVV.